This T cell receptor (beta chain) was profiled in a study of blood T cell repertoires in COVID-19. Study-level background: The United States, Italy and Spain supplied acute and convalescent COVID-19 samples. Sources were T cells, B-cell-depleted T cells, or PBMCs; the material itself was cDNA or gDNA.

In its sample, this clone was seen a few times. CDR3 length: 17 residues. V was clipped by 1 base and J by 0 bases; unmatched bases: 6. Germline CDR1 SGHNT, CDR2 YYREEE (reference sequence). Per the original methods: Nucleated cell counts were estimated from reference gene primer amplification. Produced via immunoSEQ multiplex PCR; TCRdb's table is partial and in-frame only. V and J calls and clone size are given by that table; D and trimming were obtained from the DNA. The top ten hold less than 2% of the sample, which has about 110,000 clones, around 64% seen once. Sequencing was done on a sample of peripheral blood. The sequence was collected from a woman aged 40 to 55 with acute or convalescent COVID-19. The chain employs TRBV5-4 and TRBJ2-2; 7 bases fit TRBD1. DNA for the CDR3: TGTGCCAGCAGCTTGTTTATCGGGACAGCGAACACCGGGGAGCTGTTTTTT. It encodes CASSLFIGTANTGELFF. Full variable domain (rest looked up from reference TRBV5-4 and TRBJ2-2): ETGVTQSPTHLIKTRGQQVTLRCSSQSGHNTVSWYQQALGQGPQFIFQYYREEENGRGNFPPRFSGLQFPNYSSELNVNALELDDSALYLCASSLFIGTANTGELFFGEGSRLTVL.